The sample holds many counts of the clone carrying this T cell receptor beta chain. Its antigen remains unidentified. Uncontrolled infection, other autoimmune disease, pregnancy or lactation disqualified patients from enrolment. This specimen belongs to a study of T cells in Graves' hyperthyroidism and ophthalmopathy. Study-wide points: The blood repertoire included most of the expanded thyroid clonotypes above 0.001. The model predicted ophthalmopathy a median around seven months before onset. In the analysis, a 13 V-J model separated ophthalmopathy from stable hyperthyroidism.

RNA transcripts gave rise to amplified TCR beta CDR3 regions. TCR CDR3 underwent first-round RT-PCR with the HTBI primer set. TCRdb passed the multiplex PCR reads through MiXCR, listing each CDR3 protein once. The data show roughly 500,000 distinct CDR3 sequences, 40% to 50% seen once. Deletions cut 3 bases from V and 0 bases from J, with 9 bases between. The V gene's germline CDR1 is LNHDA and CDR2 SQIVND (reference sequence). CDR3 length: 15 amino acids. The gene calls are TRBV19 and TRBJ1-3; the D is unclear. The sequenced material came from peripheral blood or thyroid tissue (not recorded which). The source is an adult woman with Graves' disease, either hyperthyroidism or ophthalmopathy (not recorded which). The CDR3 region is CASSIGIYSGNTIYF. The DNA of the CDR3 is TGTGCCAGTAGTATCGGAATTTACTCTGGAAACACCATATATTTT.